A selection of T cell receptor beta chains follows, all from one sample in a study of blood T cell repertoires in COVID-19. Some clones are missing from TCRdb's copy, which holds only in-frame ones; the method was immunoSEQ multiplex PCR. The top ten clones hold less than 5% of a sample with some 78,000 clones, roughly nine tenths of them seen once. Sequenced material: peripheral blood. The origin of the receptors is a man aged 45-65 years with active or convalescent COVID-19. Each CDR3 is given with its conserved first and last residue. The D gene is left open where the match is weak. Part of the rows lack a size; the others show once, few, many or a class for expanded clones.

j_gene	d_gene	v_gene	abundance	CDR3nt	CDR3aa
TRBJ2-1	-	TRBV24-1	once	TGTGCCACCAGTGATGACGGCAGGGCTTTGGGGTACAATGAGCAGTTCTTC	CATSDDGRALGYNEQFF
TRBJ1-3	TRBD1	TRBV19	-	TGTGCCAGTAGTTTACAGGGGACCGGAAACACCATATATTTT	CASSLQGTGNTIYF
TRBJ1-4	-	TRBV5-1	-	TGCGCCAGCAGTGGCAGGGAGGGCCCGGAGGAAAAACTGTTTTTT	CASSGREGPEEKLFF
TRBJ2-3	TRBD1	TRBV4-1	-	TGCGCCAGCAGCCCCCGACAGGGGGCGAGTGCGGATACGCAGTATTTT	CASSPRQGASADTQYF
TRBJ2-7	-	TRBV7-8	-	TGTGCCAGCAGCTTAGCACGGTTGGGCCACGAGCAGTACTTC	CASSLARLGHEQYF
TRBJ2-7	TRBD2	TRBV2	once	TGTGCCAGCGGTTGGGGACTAGCTGAGAACGAGCAGTACTTC	CASGWGLAENEQYF
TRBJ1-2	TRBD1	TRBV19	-	TGTGCCAGTAGTGACAGGGTGGGTGGCTACACCTTC	CASSDRVGGYTF
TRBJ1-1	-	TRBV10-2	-	TGCGCCAGCAGTGACGGGGTAAACACTGAAGCTTTCTTT	CASSDGVNTEAFF
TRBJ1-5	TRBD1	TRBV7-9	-	TGTGCCGGGGGGACAGCCCTCGGGCCCCAGCATTTT	CAGGTALGPQHF
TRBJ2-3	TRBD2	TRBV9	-	TGTGCCAGCAGCATCTTAGCGGGGCTGGGGTATACGCAGTATTTT	CASSILAGLGYTQYF
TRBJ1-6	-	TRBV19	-	TGTGCCAGTAGTATAAGTGGAGGGGCCAATTCACCCCTCCACTTT	CASSISGGANSPLHF
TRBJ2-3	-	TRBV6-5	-	TGTGCCAGCAGTTATTTCCTTAGCACAGATACGCAGTATTTT	CASSYFLSTDTQYF
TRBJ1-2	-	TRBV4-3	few	TGCGCCAGCAGCCAAGCCCAGGGGTCCTATGGCTACACCTTC	CASSQAQGSYGYTF
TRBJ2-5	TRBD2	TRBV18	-	TGTGCCAGCTCACCAGGGGCAGCGGGGGGAAAAGAGACCCAGTACTTC	CASSPGAAGGKETQYF
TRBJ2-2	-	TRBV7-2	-	TGTGCCAGCATCTCCCCCACACAGGGAAGGACCGGGGAGCTGTTTTTT	CASISPTQGRTGELFF
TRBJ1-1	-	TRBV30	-	TGTGCCTGGAGTTGGTCCGGGTTGGACACTGAAGCTTTCTTT	CAWSWSGLDTEAFF
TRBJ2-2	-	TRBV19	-	TGTGCCAGTAGTATAGCAGGGTCGTCGGCCGGGGAGCTGTTTTTT	CASSIAGSSAGELFF
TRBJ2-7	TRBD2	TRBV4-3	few	TGCGCCAGCAGCCAAGAACATCCGGGACTACCCACGGAGCAGTACTTC	CASSQEHPGLPTEQYF
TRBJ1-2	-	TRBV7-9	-	TGTGCCAGCAGCCCCAGGGGAGCTACCTATGGCTACACCTTC	CASSPRGATYGYTF
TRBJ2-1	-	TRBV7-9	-	TGTGCCAGCAGCTTAGCGCGGAGTAGTGGGTCCTTTGAGCAGTTCTTC	CASSLARSSGSFEQFF
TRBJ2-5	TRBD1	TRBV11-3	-	TGTGCCAGCAGCTTAGCCCTTGGTGGACAGGGAGAGACCCAGTACTTC	CASSLALGGQGETQYF
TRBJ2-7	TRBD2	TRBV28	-	TGTGCCAGCAGTAGCGGGGGAGACTTTGAGCAGTACTTC	CASSSGGDFEQYF
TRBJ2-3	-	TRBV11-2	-	TGTGCCAGCAGAACACTACGTGGAGGGGAAGATACGCAGTATTTT	CASRTLRGGEDTQYF
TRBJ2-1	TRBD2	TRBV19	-	TGTGCCAGTAGTATTGGGCGTTCAGCGGGGGGGAACTACAATGAGCAGTTCTTC	CASSIGRSAGGNYNEQFF
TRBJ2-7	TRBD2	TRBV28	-	TGTGCCAGCAGTCCAGGGTCTAGCGGGGATTACGAGCAGTACTTC	CASSPGSSGDYEQYF
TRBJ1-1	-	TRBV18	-	TGTGCCAGCTCAACCAGCCGGGACACTGAAGCTTTCTTT	CASSTSRDTEAFF
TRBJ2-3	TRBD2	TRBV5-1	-	TGCGCCAGCAGCCATAAGACTAGCGGGGGGGCGATTGAAGATACGCAGTATTTT	CASSHKTSGGAIEDTQYF
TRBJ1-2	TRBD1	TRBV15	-	TGTGCCACCAGCAGAGATAAAGGGACAGCTAACTATGGCTACACCTTC	CATSRDKGTANYGYTF
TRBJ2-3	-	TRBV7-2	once	TGTGCCAGCAGCTTAGGGACAACATACACAGATACGCAGTATTTT	CASSLGTTYTDTQYF
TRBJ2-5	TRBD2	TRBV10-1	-	TGCGCCAGCAGTGACCCGGGGGGTAGGGAGACCCAGTACTTC	CASSDPGGRETQYF
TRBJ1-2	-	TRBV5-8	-	TGTGCCAGCAGCGCAAGGGGAATCGGTAACTATGGCTACACCTTC	CASSARGIGNYGYTF
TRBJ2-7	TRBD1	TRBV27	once	TGTGCCAGCAGTTTTTTGGACAGGGGATTCTACGAGCAGTACTTC	CASSFLDRGFYEQYF
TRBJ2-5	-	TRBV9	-	TGTGCCAGCAGCGTAGTTGCAGGTCAAGAGACCCAGTACTTC	CASSVVAGQETQYF